This T cell receptor beta chain came from a study of blood T cell repertoires in COVID-19. The germline CDR1 and CDR2 sequences are MNHEY and SVGAGI. The CDR3 has 16 residues. Deletions cut 0 bases from V and 6 bases from J, with 15 bases between. In the authors' methods: Reference gene primer amplification gave nucleated cell count estimates. TCRdb keeps only in-frame clones here, not all; method: immunoSEQ multiplex PCR. The D gene and trimming were derived from the DNA, and the V and J assignments and clone size from that table. The repertoire has 50,000 to 65,000 clones, about 88% of them found once; the top ten carry 3.5% to 4%.

The receptor was derived from a man aged 65-85 years with acute or convalescent COVID-19. The sequencing input was peripheral blood. This sequence joins TRBV6-5 and TRBJ2-1; perhaps TRBD1 as D (6 bases). The CDR3: CASSYSGRGTGNEQFF. The CDR3 DNA is TGTGCCAGCAGTTACTCGGGCAGGGGCACGGGCAATGAGCAGTTCTTC.